This T cell receptor beta chain was identified during a study of cytomegalovirus exposure and HLA in healthy donors. Study details: From about 180 million T cells, an earlier analysis saw roughly 120 million unique TCR beta sequences. Notes on the study in general: Based on reports, TCR beta sequences accurately predicted HLA-A and HLA-B alleles for most subjects. Among immune exposure information, only CMV serostatus was available.

Points on this clone: Antigen specificity is unknown. It may be a read error: a sequence one base away is much more abundant. The same CDR3 is also encoded by other DNA sequences in this sample.

Amplification used 60 Vbeta primers and 13 Jbeta primers. The data were produced by immunoSEQ multiplex PCR, yet TCRdb's version contains in-frame clones alone and is incomplete. The repertoire has approximately 100,000 clones, about 85% of them found once; the top ten carry 6.5% to 9%. This receptor was obtained from a man aged 40-50 years in good health and CMV-seropositive. The sequencing sample was made of PBMCs.

The CDR3 coding sequence is TGCGCCAGCAGCTATGGGACAGGGTCCAGTGAAGCCTTCTTT. Its protein product is CASSYGTGSSEAFF. The chain uses TRBV5-1 and TRBJ1-1; 9 bases are a match to TRBD1. This CDR3 spans 14 amino acids. Looked up from germline, CDR1 is SGHRS and CDR2 is YFSETQ.